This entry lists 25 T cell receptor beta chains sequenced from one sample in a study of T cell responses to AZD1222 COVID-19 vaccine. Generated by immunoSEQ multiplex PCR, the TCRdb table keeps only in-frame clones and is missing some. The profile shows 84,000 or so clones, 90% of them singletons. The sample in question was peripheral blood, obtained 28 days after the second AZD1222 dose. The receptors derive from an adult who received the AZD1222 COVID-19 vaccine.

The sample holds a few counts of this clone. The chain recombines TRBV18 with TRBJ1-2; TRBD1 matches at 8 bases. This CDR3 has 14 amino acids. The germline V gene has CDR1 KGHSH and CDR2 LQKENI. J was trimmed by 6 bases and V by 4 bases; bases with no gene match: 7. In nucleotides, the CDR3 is TGTGCCAGCTCACTTACCGACAGGGGCGATGGCTACACCTTC. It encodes CASSLTDRGDGYTF. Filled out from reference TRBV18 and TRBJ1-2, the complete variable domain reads NAGVMQNPRHLVRRRGQEARLRCSPMKGHSHVYWYRQLPEEGLKFMVYLQKENIIDESGMPKERFSAEFPKEGPSILRIQQVVRGDSAAYFCASSLTDRGDGYTFGSGTRLTVV.

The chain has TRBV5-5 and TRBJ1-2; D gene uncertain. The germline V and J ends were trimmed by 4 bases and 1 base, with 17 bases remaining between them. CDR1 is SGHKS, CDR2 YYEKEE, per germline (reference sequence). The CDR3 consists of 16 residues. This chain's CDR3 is CASSPSVGRVNYGYTF. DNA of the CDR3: TGTGCCAGCAGCCCTTCGGTTGGGAGGGTTAACTATGGCTACACCTTC.

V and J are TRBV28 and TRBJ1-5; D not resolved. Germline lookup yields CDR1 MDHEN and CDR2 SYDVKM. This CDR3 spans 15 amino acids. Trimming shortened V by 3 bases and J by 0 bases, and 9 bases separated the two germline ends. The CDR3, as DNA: TGTGCCAGCAGTTTTCCCTGGGCTAGCAATCAGCCCCAGCATTTT. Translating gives CASSFPWASNQPQHF.

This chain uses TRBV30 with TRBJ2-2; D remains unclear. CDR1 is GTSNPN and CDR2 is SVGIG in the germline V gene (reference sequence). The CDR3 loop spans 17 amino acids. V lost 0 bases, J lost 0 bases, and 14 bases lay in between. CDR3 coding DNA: TGTGCCTGGAGTGTAGGATCGAGCAGCGCGAACACCGGGGAGCTGTTTTTT. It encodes CAWSVGSSSANTGELFF.

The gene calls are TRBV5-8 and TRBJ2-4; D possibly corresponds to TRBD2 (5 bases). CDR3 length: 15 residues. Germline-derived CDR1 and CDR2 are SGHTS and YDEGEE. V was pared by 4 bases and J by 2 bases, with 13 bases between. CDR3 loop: CASSAGSGTKNIQYF. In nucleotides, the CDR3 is TGTGCCAGCAGCGCTGGATCGGGGACCAAAAACATTCAGTACTTC.

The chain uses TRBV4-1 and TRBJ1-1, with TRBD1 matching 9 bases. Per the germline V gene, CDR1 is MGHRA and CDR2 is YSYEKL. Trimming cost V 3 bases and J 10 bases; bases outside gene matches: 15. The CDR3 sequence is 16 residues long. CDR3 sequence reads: CASSQEPRDREWAAFF. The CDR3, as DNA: TGCGCCAGCAGCCAGGAGCCCCGGGACAGGGAGTGGGCAGCTTTCTTT.

CDR3 DNA: TGTGCCAGCAGCCAGGGGGCAGCGGGAGGGCCCCACGAGCAGTACTTC. As protein: CASSQGAAGGPHEQYF. The V call is TRBV4-2, the J call TRBJ2-7, with 10 positions matching TRBD2. Per the germline V gene, CDR1 is LGHNA and CDR2 is YNFKEQ. Unmatched junction bases numbered 10, after V lost 3 bases and J lost 5 bases. There are 16 residues in the CDR3.

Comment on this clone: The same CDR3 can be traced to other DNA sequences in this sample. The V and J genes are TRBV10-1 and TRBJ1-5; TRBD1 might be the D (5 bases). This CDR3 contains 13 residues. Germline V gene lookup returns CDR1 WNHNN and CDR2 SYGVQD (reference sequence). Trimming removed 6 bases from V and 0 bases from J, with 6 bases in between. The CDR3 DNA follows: TGCGCCAGCAGGACAGATAGCAATCAGCCCCAGCATTTT. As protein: CASRTDSNQPQHF.

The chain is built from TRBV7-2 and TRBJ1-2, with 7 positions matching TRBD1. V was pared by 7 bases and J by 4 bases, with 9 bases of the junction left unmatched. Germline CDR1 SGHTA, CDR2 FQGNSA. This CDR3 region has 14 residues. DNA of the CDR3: TGTGCCAGCAACCGGGGGGCAGGGGGCTATGGCTACACCTTC. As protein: CASNRGAGGYGYTF.

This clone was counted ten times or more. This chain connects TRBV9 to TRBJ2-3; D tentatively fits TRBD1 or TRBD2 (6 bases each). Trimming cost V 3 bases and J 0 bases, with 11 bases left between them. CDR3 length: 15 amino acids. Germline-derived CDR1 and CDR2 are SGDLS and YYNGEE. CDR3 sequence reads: CASSATGTSTDTQYF. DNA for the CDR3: TGTGCCAGCAGCGCTACAGGGACTAGCACAGATACGCAGTATTTT. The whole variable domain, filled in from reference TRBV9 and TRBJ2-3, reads DSGVTQTPKHLITATGQRVTLRCSPRSGDLSVYWYQQSLDQGLQFLIQYYNGEERAKGNILERFSAQQFPDLHSELNLSSLELGDSALYFCASSATGTSTDTQYFGPGTRLTVL.

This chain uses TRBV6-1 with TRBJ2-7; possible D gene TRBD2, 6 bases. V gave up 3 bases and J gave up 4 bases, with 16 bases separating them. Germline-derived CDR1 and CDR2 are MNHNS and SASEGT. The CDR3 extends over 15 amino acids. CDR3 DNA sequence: TGTGCCAGCAGTGACCAGGGACTGCCGGGATACGAGCAGTACTTC. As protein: CASSDQGLPGYEQYF.

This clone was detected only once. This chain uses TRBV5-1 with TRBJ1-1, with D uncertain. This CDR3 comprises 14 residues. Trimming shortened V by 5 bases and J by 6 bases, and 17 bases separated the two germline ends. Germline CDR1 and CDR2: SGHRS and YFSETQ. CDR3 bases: TGCGCCAGCAGACCTGAGGGATACTGGTCTGAAGCTTTCTTT. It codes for CASRPEGYWSEAFF.

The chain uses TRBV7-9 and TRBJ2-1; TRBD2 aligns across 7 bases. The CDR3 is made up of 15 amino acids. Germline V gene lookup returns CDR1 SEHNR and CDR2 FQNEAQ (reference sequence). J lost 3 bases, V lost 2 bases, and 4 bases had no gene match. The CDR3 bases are TGTGCCAGCAGCTTATCCGGGGGGAACTACAATGAGCAGTTCTTC. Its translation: CASSLSGGNYNEQFF.

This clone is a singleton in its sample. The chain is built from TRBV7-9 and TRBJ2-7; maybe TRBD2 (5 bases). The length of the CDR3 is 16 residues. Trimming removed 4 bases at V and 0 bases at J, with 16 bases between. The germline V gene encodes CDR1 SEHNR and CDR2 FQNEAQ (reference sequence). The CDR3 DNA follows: TGTGCCAGCAGCTCTACTAGTTCCCGCTCCTCCTACGAGCAGTACTTC. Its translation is CASSSTSSRSSYEQYF.

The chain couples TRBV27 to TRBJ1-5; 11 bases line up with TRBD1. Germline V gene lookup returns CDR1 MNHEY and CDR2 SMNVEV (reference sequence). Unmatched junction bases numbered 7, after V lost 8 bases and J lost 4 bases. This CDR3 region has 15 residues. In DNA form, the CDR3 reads TGTGCCAGCCGGACAGGGGGCGCGTGGAATCAGCCCCAGCATTTT. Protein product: CASRTGGAWNQPQHF.

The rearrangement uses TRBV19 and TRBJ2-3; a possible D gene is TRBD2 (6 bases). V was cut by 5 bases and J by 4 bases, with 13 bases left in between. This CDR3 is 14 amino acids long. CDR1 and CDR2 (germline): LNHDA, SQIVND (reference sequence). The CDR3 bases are TGTGCCAGTAGTGTTGGGGGGATTTCAGATACGCAGTATTTT. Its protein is CASSVGGISDTQYF.

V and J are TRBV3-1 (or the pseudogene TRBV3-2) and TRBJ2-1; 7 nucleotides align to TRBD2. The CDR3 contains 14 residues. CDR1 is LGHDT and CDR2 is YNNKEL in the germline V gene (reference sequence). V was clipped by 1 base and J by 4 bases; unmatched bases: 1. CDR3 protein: CASSQVGRYNEQFF. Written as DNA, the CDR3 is TGTGCCAGCAGCCAAGTCGGGAGGTACAATGAGCAGTTCTTC.

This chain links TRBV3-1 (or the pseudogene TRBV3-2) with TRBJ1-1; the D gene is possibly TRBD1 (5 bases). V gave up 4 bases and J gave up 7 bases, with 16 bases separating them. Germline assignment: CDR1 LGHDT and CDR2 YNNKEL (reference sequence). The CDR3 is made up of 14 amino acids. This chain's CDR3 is CASSPRNRDLEAFF. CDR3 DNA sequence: TGTGCCAGCAGCCCTAGGAACCGGGACCTTGAAGCTTTCTTT.

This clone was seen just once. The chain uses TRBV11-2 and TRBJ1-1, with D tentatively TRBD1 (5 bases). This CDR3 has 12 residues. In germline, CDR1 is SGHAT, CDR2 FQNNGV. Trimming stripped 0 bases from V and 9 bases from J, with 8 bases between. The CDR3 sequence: CASSLDGTKAFF. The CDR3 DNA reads TGTGCCAGCAGCTTAGATGGGACGAAAGCTTTCTTT.

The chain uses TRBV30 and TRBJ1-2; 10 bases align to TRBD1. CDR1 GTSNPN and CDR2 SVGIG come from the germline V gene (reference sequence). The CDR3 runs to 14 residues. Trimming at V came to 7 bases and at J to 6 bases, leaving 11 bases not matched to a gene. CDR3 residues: CASPGQGSLDGYTF. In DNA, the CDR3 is TGTGCCTCCCCGGGACAGGGGAGTTTGGATGGCTACACCTTC.

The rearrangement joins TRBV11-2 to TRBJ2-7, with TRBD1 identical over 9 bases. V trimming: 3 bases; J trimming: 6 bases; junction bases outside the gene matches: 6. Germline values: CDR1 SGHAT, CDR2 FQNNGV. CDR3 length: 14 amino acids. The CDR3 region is CASSFRDRAIEQYF. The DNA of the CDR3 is TGTGCCAGCAGCTTCCGGGACAGGGCTATCGAGCAGTACTTC.

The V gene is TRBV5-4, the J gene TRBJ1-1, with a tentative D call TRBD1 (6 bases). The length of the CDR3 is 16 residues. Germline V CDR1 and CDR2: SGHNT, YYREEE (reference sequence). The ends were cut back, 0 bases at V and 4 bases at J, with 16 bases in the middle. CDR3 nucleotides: TGTGCCAGCAGCTTGGGTCAGGGGAGTGAAGGCACTGAAGCTTTCTTT. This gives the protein CASSLGQGSEGTEAFF.

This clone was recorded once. The CDR3 reads CASSLAGPSSDEQYF. Written as DNA, the CDR3 is TGTGCCAGCAGCTTAGCGGGTCCTAGCTCGGACGAGCAGTACTTC. The chain joins TRBV7-9 to TRBJ2-7; perhaps TRBD2 as D (5 bases). V was trimmed by 0 bases and J by 5 bases, leaving 14 bases between them. There are 15 residues in the CDR3. CDR1 and CDR2 from the germline V gene are SEHNR and FQNEAQ (reference sequence).

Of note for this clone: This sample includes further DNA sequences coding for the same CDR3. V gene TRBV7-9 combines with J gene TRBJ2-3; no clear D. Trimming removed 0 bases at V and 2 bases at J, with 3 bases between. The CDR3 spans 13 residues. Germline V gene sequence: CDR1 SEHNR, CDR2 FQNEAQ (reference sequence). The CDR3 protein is CASSLASTDTQYF. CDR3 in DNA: TGTGCCAGCAGCTTAGCCTCCACAGATACGCAGTATTTT.

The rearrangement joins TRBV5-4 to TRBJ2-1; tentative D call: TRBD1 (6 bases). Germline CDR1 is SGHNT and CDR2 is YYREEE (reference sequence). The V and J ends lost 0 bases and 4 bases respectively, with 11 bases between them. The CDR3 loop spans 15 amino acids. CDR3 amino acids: CASSLDSGTYNEQFF. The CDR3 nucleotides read TGTGCCAGCAGCTTGGATAGTGGGACATACAATGAGCAGTTCTTC.